One sample yielded the 21 T cell receptor beta chains listed below, sequenced in a study of cytomegalovirus exposure and HLA in healthy donors. A multiplex PCR was run with 60 Vbeta primers and 13 Jbeta primers. Only in-frame clones appear in the TCRdb table, and some are missing; sequencing was by immunoSEQ multiplex PCR. In the table there are some 170,000 clones, roughly nine tenths of which are singletons. The sequencing input was PBMCs. The receptor source for this set is a woman in her thirties in good health and CMV-seronegative.

The rearrangement links TRBV25-1 to TRBJ1-1; D remains unclear. The CDR3 is made up of 16 amino acids. Trimming removed 4 bases from V and 1 base from J, with 16 bases in between. The germline CDR1 and CDR2 sequences are MGHDK and SYGVNS. This CDR3 is CASSVRFRDTNTEAFF. DNA for the CDR3: TGTGCCAGCAGTGTCCGGTTTAGAGATACGAACACTGAAGCTTTCTTT. Looking up the rest from reference TRBV25-1 and TRBJ1-1 gives the full variable domain: EADIYQTPRYLVIGTGKKITLECSQTMGHDKMYWYQQDPGMELHLIHYSYGVNSTEKGDLSSESTVSRIRTEHFPLTLESARPSHTSQYLCASSVRFRDTNTEAFFGQGTRLTVV.

The J gene is TRBJ1-1, the V gene TRBV11-2, with TRBD1 matching 11 bases. Per germline, CDR1 SGHAT and CDR2 FQNNGV. With 4 bases clipped from V and 8 bases from J, the junction kept 18 bases outside the gene matches. CDR3 length: 18 amino acids. The CDR3 region has the DNA TGTGCCAGCAGCTATTGGGCCCTTTGGACAGGGGGCGCGGGGGAAGCTTTCTTT. Amino acid sequence: CASSYWALWTGGAGEAFF. The whole variable domain, filled in from reference TRBV11-2 and TRBJ1-1, reads EAGVAQSPRYKIIEKRQSVAFWCNPISGHATLYWYQQILGQGPKLLIQFQNNGVVDDSQLPKDRFSAERLKGVDSTLKIQPAKLEDSAVYLCASSYWALWTGGAGEAFFGQGTRLTVV.

V gene TRBV10-2 combines with J gene TRBJ2-7, with 9 bases lining up with TRBD2. This CDR3 region has 15 residues. CDR1 WSHSY and CDR2 SAAADI come from the germline V gene. The ends lost 6 bases at V and 4 bases at J; junction bases unmatched: 10. CDR3 in DNA: TGCGCCAGCAGGGACTTGGCGGGAGGGCCTTACGAGCAGTACTTC. Translating it yields CASRDLAGGPYEQYF.

The J gene is TRBJ2-1, the V gene TRBV23-1; D is unclear. TRBV23-1 falls under the ORF class, with uncertain function. V was trimmed by 3 bases and J by 3 bases, leaving 15 bases between them. The CDR3 covers 16 residues. The CDR3 sequence: CASSHRAPIFYNEQFF. CDR3 coding DNA: TGCGCCAGCAGTCACCGAGCCCCTATATTCTACAATGAGCAGTTCTTC.

This clone was seen a few times. The chain has TRBV14 and TRBJ1-1; D gene unclear. This CDR3 has 13 amino acids. V gave up 8 bases and J gave up 0 bases, with 10 bases separating them. The V gene's germline CDR1 is SGHDN and CDR2 FVKESK. The CDR3 reads CASSHGVNTEAFF. CDR3 nucleotides: TGTGCCAGCTCCCACGGGGTGAACACTGAAGCTTTCTTT.

This clone appeared once. This chain links TRBV4-3 with TRBJ2-5; 8 bases map to TRBD1. The V gene end was trimmed by 5 bases and the J gene end by 5 bases; junction bases not matched to a gene: 4. This CDR3 region has 13 residues. CDR1 LGHNA and CDR2 YSLEER come from the germline V gene. The CDR3 reads CASSVGQVETQYF. The CDR3 DNA sequence: TGCGCCAGCAGCGTGGGACAGGTGGAGACCCAGTACTTC.

V and J are TRBV9 and TRBJ2-1; 10 bases fit TRBD1. The CDR3 totals 16 residues. CDR1 SGDLS and CDR2 YYNGEE come from the germline V gene. The trim removed 4 bases at V and 8 bases at J, leaving 12 bases unmatched. The CDR3 region has the DNA TGTGCCAGCAGCTCCCCTTGGAGGGACAGGGGCGATGAGCAGTTCTTC. Its protein product is CASSSPWRDRGDEQFF.

Turning to this clone: Other DNA sequences in the same sample also yield this CDR3. The J gene is TRBJ1-1, the V gene TRBV18, with 8 bases fitting TRBD1. J lost 0 bases, V lost 1 base, and 1 base had no gene match. The CDR3 extends over 15 amino acids. Germline lookup yields CDR1 KGHSH and CDR2 LQKENI. The CDR3 sequence is CASSPQGQVNTEAFF. The CDR3, as DNA: TGTGCCAGCTCACCACAGGGACAGGTGAACACTGAAGCTTTCTTT.

The J gene is TRBJ2-1, the V gene TRBV10-1; D perhaps matches TRBD1 (5 bases). Germline CDR1 WNHNN, CDR2 SYGVQD (reference sequence). The CDR3 runs 16 residues. V lost 6 bases to trimming and J lost 2 bases, with 17 bases between them. CDR3 nucleotide sequence: TGCGCCAGCAGCCCCACCGCAGGGCAAGCCTACAATGAGCAGTTCTTC. This gives the protein CASSPTAGQAYNEQFF.

This chain uses TRBV2 with TRBJ2-3, with 12 bases aligning to TRBD1. V shed 9 bases, J shed 6 bases, and the junction held 7 bases outside the gene matches. The CDR3 is made up of 14 amino acids. Germline-derived CDR1 and CDR2 are SNHLY and FYNNEI. The CDR3 loop reads CASRPGTGGDTQYF. For the CDR3, the DNA is TGTGCCAGTAGACCCGGGACAGGGGGCGATACGCAGTATTTT.

The chain uses TRBV5-5 and TRBJ2-1; 7 bases are a match to TRBD1. This CDR3 contains 16 residues. Trimming at V came to 0 bases and at J to 1 base, leaving 4 bases not matched to a gene. In germline, CDR1 is SGHKS, CDR2 YYEKEE (reference sequence). The CDR3 spells CASSLGQGVSYNEQFF. The CDR3 bases are TGTGCCAGCAGCTTGGGCCAGGGGGTGTCCTACAATGAGCAGTTCTTC.

The V and J genes are TRBV27 and TRBJ1-1, with D tentatively TRBD1 (6 bases). The CDR3 is 14 residues long. From germline, CDR1 is MNHEY and CDR2 SMNVEV (reference sequence). Trimming took off 5 bases at V and 5 bases at J, with 15 bases between the two ends. The CDR3 DNA follows: TGTGCCAGCAGTCGTCCGGGGGGCAATACTGAAGCTTTCTTT. Translated: CASSRPGGNTEAFF.

CDR3 in DNA: TGTGCCAGCAGCCTGGGACAGTCTCATCAGCCCCAGCATTTT. Encoded protein: CASSLGQSHQPQHF. The genes are TRBV9 and TRBJ1-5; 7 bases match TRBD1. The V and J ends lost 4 bases and 5 bases, in that order; junction bases with no gene match: 6. The CDR3 is 14 residues long. Germline CDR1 reads SGDLS; CDR2 reads YYNGEE.

The chain recombines TRBV7-9 with TRBJ2-4, with D possibly matching TRBD1 (5 bases). Trimming removed 3 bases from V and 8 bases from J, with 14 bases in between. The CDR3 spans 14 residues. CDR1 is SEHNR, CDR2 FQNEAQ, per germline (reference sequence). The CDR3 loop is CASSFGQGLDIQYF. The CDR3 nucleotides read TGTGCCAGCAGCTTTGGGCAGGGTTTGGACATTCAGTACTTC.

V usage is TRBV14 and J usage is TRBJ2-4, with TRBD2 identical over 11 bases. Germline CDR1 reads SGHDN; CDR2 reads FVKESK. Losses at the gene ends were 2 bases for V and 4 bases for J; bases not matched to a gene: 4. CDR3 length: 16 residues. The CDR3 protein is CASSQPGTSGKNIQYF. The DNA of the CDR3 is TGTGCCAGCAGCCAACCCGGGACTAGCGGTAAAAACATTCAGTACTTC.

The rearrangement joins TRBV19 to TRBJ2-1; D remains ambiguous. Trimming left V 5 bases short and J 14 bases short, with 16 bases between. Germline loops: CDR1 LNHDA, CDR2 SQIVND (reference sequence). This CDR3 is built from 12 residues. CDR3 DNA sequence: TGTGCCAGTAGTCCCCGGTCCGGTCAAGAGTTCTTC. This translates into CASSPRSGQEFF.

The chain joins TRBV7-9 to TRBJ1-2; 8 bases agree with TRBD1. The trim removed 6 bases at V and 8 bases at J, leaving 11 bases unmatched. The CDR3 extends over 14 amino acids. The germline CDR1 and CDR2 sequences are SEHNR and FQNEAQ (reference sequence). CDR3: CASSQLRQGSGYTF. CDR3 nucleotide sequence: TGTGCCAGCAGTCAGCTGAGACAGGGGAGCGGCTACACCTTC.

This clone was seen more than once but under ten times. This sequence joins TRBV27 and TRBJ1-1, with 8 positions matching TRBD1. J lost 8 bases, V lost 6 bases, and 20 bases had no gene match. This CDR3 has 17 residues. Per the germline V gene, CDR1 is MNHEY and CDR2 is SMNVEV (reference sequence). The CDR3 here is CASRSMTGTGGSEEAFF. CDR3 sequence (DNA): TGTGCCAGCAGAAGCATGACCGGGACAGGCGGCAGCGAAGAAGCTTTCTTT.

The V and J genes are TRBV19 and TRBJ1-1, with D perhaps TRBD1 (5 bases). CDR1 and CDR2 (germline): LNHDA, SQIVND (reference sequence). The CDR3 runs to 16 residues. The germline V and J ends were trimmed by 6 bases and 0 bases, with 17 bases remaining between them. This CDR3 reads CASSLGGGVMNTEAFF. CDR3 coding DNA: TGTGCCAGTAGCCTCGGCGGGGGGGTCATGAACACTGAAGCTTTCTTT.

The chain carries TRBV7-6 and TRBJ2-1; 8 nucleotides align to TRBD1. The CDR3 sequence is 15 residues long. Trimming cost V 5 bases and J 4 bases; bases outside gene matches: 7. From germline, CDR1 is SGHVS and CDR2 FNYEAQ. CDR3 nucleotide sequence: TGTGCCAGCAGCCAGACAGGGGAAAGTTACAATGAGCAGTTCTTC. It codes for CASSQTGESYNEQFF.

This clone occurred once. The V and J genes are TRBV6-5 and TRBJ2-3; no reliable D call. The CDR3 covers 15 residues. CDR1 and CDR2 (germline): MNHEY, SVGAGI. V lost 6 bases and J lost 2, with 15 bases in between. CDR3 DNA: TGTGCCAGCAGAAGCGCGAAACTTTACACAGATACGCAGTATTTT. Protein: CASRSAKLYTDTQYF.